This T cell receptor (beta chain) was sequenced in a study of blood T cell repertoires in COVID-19. Turning to the study itself: COVID-19 samples, acute and convalescent, were from the United States, Italy and Spain. In each case, the material was cDNA or gDNA derived from T cells, B-cell-depleted T cells, or PBMCs.

Per the authors' pipeline: By means of reference gene primer amplification, nucleated cell counts were estimated. This table comes from immunoSEQ multiplex PCR, and its TCRdb copy is limited to in-frame clones, with some not included. The V and J calls and clone size come from that table; D and trimming were worked out from the DNA. The table includes some 170,000 clones, around 80% detected once. Between the trimmed V and J ends, which lost 3 bases and 6 bases, there was a span of 9 bases. Per the germline V gene, CDR1 is SGDLS and CDR2 is YYNGEE. This CDR3 is 13 amino acids long. In its sample, this clone was seen many times.

The sequenced sample was peripheral blood. The receptor comes from a woman at least 80 years old with acute or convalescent COVID-19. The genes are TRBV9 and TRBJ2-2; D gene unclear. The DNA of the CDR3 is TGTGCCAGCAGCGAATACTCTCCCGGGGAGCTGTTTTTT. Protein: CASSEYSPGELFF.